The T cell receptor beta chain under discussion was sequenced for a study of T cell responses to AZD1222 COVID-19 vaccine. Study findings and constraints: Reportedly, nearly half of unique spike TCRs recognized epitopes outside B.1.351/B.1.1.7 mutations. The peak T cell response came first, and repertoires were sampled only after it. Mostly white British, mostly female donors; authors suggested clonal diversity may be underestimated. Spike-specific TCR breadth and depth were elevated following two AZD1222 doses.

Comments on this clone: Its specificity is not known.

CDR1 and CDR2 from the germline V gene are MDHEN and SYDVKM. The CDR3 is 15 residues long. V shed 6 bases and J 0 bases; nucleotides not matched to a gene: 6. Sequenced by immunoSEQ multiplex PCR; TCRdb stores in-frame clones only, minus some. The sample holds some 200,000 clones; about 95% are singletons and the top ten take around 1.8%. Sequencing was performed on peripheral blood, taken 28 days after the second dose of the MenACWY control vaccine. The sequence was obtained from an adult who received the MenACWY meningococcal vaccine as a control. The chain joins TRBV28 to TRBJ2-3, with 7 bases that match TRBD1. This CDR3 reads CASSRTGPSTDTQYF. CDR3 DNA: TGTGCCAGCAGCAGGACAGGCCCTAGCACAGATACGCAGTATTTT.